This entry is about one T cell receptor beta chain. As yet, its antigen is unknown. Trimming shortened V by 1 base and J by 2 bases, and 12 bases separated the two germline ends. CDR3 length: 15 residues. The germline V gene has CDR1 LNHDA and CDR2 SQIVND (reference sequence). These data are taken from a study of identifying expanded T cells in peripheral blood. Study-wide results and caveats: Clone count variance between roughly 2-week samples rose with total template count. Differentially abundant clones: roughly 1.3 between replicates, around 17 at approximately two weeks, 19 to 20 at four.

The protocol was immunoSEQ multiplex PCR, while the TCRdb copy is restricted to in-frame clones and leaves out a portion. This table holds roughly 100,000 clones, around nine tenths found once. The rearrangement links TRBV19 to TRBJ2-7; D gene unclear. This receptor was identified in a person aged 18 to 75 in good health. The specimen was blood. CDR3 DNA: TGTGCCAGTAGTATAGTGCCGGGTTCCGCCTACGAGCAGTACTTC. It yields the protein CASSIVPGSAYEQYF.